These T cell receptor beta chains were read from a single sample in a study of blood T cell repertoires in COVID-19. Data came from immunoSEQ multiplex PCR; TCRdb stores just in-frame clones and leaves some out. The sample includes about 52,000 clones, around 86% of them seen just once. The specimen was peripheral blood. These receptor sequences come from a man in his 70s with acute or convalescent COVID-19. Each CDR3 is given with its conserved first and last residue.

v_call	j_call	cdr3_length	cdr3_aa
TRBV24-1	TRBJ2-7	18	CATSDFRLARQGVNEQYF
TRBV6-2/TRBV6-3	TRBJ2-3	14	CASSYERYLYTQYF
TRBV24-1	TRBJ2-6	17	CATSDRQGQGGANVLTF
TRBV6-2/TRBV6-3	TRBJ2-3	15	CASSYFKTGGDTQYF
TRBV9	TRBJ2-1	13	CASSRDSWNEQFF
TRBV6-6	TRBJ2-5	16	CASSPRTSGRAETQYF
TRBV7-7	TRBJ1-2	14	CASSLGGLIYGYTF
TRBV19	TRBJ1-4	16	CASSIDRAFTGGKLFF
TRBV4-3	TRBJ2-7	15	CASSQERTGYYEQYF
TRBV5-1	TRBJ2-5	13	CASSLQVSETQYF
TRBV5-1	TRBJ1-1	14	CASSQGVGSTEAFF
TRBV5-1	TRBJ1-1	14	CASSQDRVNTEAFF
TRBV6-5	TRBJ1-1	13	CASSYSGGKRAFF
TRBV27	TRBJ1-4	16	CASTTAGRGGSEKLFF
TRBV19	TRBJ1-1	17	CASRLRDRGYMNTEAFF
TRBV2	TRBJ2-3	15	CASRLQGTHSDTQYF
TRBV28	TRBJ2-1	16	CASSWRDRGSSNEQFF
TRBV11-2	TRBJ1-1	13	CASSADRNTEAFF
TRBV7-9	TRBJ1-2	14	CASSQEGDGRGYTF
TRBV6-2/TRBV6-3	TRBJ2-7	15	CASSYSASGFYEQYF
TRBV6-6	TRBJ2-2	16	CASSYSQGAGTGELFF
TRBV25-1	TRBJ1-4	15	CASSDGQELNEKLFF
TRBV4-1	TRBJ2-1	17	CASSLAGGYNSYNEQFF
TRBV7-6	TRBJ1-1	17	CASSLTTGQGADTEAFF
TRBV7-9	TRBJ2-5	16	CASATDIAGRQETQYF
TRBV24-1	TRBJ1-4	14	CATSSTGSNEKLFF
TRBV2	TRBJ1-4	13	CASKGQGNEKLFF
TRBV28	TRBJ1-1	12	CASSSSQFRAFF
TRBV29-1	TRBJ2-3	15	CSALRQGPYADTQYF
TRBV9	TRBJ1-1	15	CASSVVERWAGRAFF
TRBV6-5	TRBJ1-1	13	CASSLQGNTEAFF
TRBV3-1/TRBV3-2	TRBJ1-2	15	CASSQEGREYYGYTF
TRBV15	TRBJ1-5	17	CATSRDLGQYSNQPQHF
TRBV4-3	TRBJ1-2	15	CASSQDQRGLYGYTF
TRBV5-4	TRBJ2-7	15	CASSIFSGKSYEQYF
TRBV4-3	TRBJ1-6	13	CASSQDTAGLPYF
TRBV7-8	TRBJ2-7	15	CASSLNFDRASEQYF